A selection of T cell receptor beta chains follows, all from one sample in a study of shared clonotypes between healthy human individuals. Assay used: immunoSEQ multiplex PCR; TCRdb lists only in-frame clones, some missing. The sample records some 2.1 million clones, about 95% being singletons. The source material was naive CD8+ T cells sorted from blood. The receptor source for this set is a man aged 18 to 35 in good health. Both conserved end residues are part of each CDR3. Each record gives: clone size, V gene, D gene, J gene, CDR3 protein, CDR3 DNA. A D gene is named only where the DNA matches it firmly. Clone size appears in some rows only: once, few, many, or a class for an expanded clone.

NA	TRBV14	NA	TRBJ2-3	CASSRFEGLLGDTQYF	TGTGCCAGCAGCCGATTCGAGGGATTATTGGGAGATACGCAGTATTTT
NA	TRBV9	NA	TRBJ1-1	CASSVDGTGLNTEAFF	TGTGCCAGCAGCGTAGACGGTACAGGGCTGAACACTGAAGCTTTCTTT
NA	TRBV5-1	NA	TRBJ2-2	CASSPDSLNTGELFF	TGCGCCAGCAGCCCGGACAGTTTAAACACCGGGGAGCTGTTTTTT
NA	TRBV5-1	TRBD1	TRBJ1-1	CASSQGEMNTEAFF	TGCGCCAGCAGCCAGGGGGAGATGAACACTGAAGCTTTCTTT
NA	TRBV6-5	NA	TRBJ2-2	CASSYSIGEVAGELFF	TGTGCCAGCAGTTACTCGATCGGGGAGGTAGCCGGGGAGCTGTTTTTT
NA	TRBV27	NA	TRBJ2-7	CASSDRVSSYEQYF	TGTGCCAGCAGTGACCGGGTTAGCTCCTACGAGCAGTACTTC
NA	TRBV29-1	TRBD2	TRBJ2-1	CSVGAGGGQFF	TGCAGCGTTGGAGCGGGAGGGGGGCAGTTCTTC
NA	TRBV29-1	TRBD2	TRBJ2-3	CSSRGGPGDTQYF	TGCAGTTCCCGGGGGGGTCCCGGGGATACGCAGTATTTT
NA	TRBV7-8	TRBD2	TRBJ2-7	CASSDGLAGASPGDSSYEQYF	TGTGCCAGCAGCGACGGACTAGCGGGAGCCAGTCCTGGCGATAGCTCCTACGAGCAGTACTTC
NA	TRBV28	NA	TRBJ2-7	CASSLSGESYEQYF	TGTGCCAGCAGTTTAAGCGGTGAGTCCTACGAGCAGTACTTC
once	TRBV28	NA	TRBJ1-1	CAIRTENTEAFF	TGTGCCATCCGGACTGAGAACACTGAAGCTTTCTTT
NA	TRBV25-1	NA	TRBJ2-7	CASSVGEIPYYEQYF	TGTGCCAGCAGTGTCGGAGAGATCCCCTACTACGAGCAGTACTTC
NA	TRBV6-5	TRBD1	TRBJ1-2	CASSQDRGSYTF	TGTGCCAGCAGCCAAGACAGGGGGAGCTACACCTTC
NA	TRBV7-9	NA	TRBJ2-1	CASSIVQVYNEQFF	TGTGCCAGCAGCATCGTTCAGGTGTACAATGAGCAGTTCTTC
NA	TRBV7-9	TRBD1	TRBJ2-7	CASSAVDRAQPYEQYF	TGTGCCAGCAGCGCCGTGGACAGGGCACAGCCCTACGAGCAGTACTTC
NA	TRBV11-2	NA	TRBJ2-7	CASSLEQVSGPYEQYF	TGTGCCAGCAGCTTAGAACAGGTTAGCGGCCCCTACGAGCAGTACTTC
NA	TRBV14	NA	TRBJ1-2	CASSPTATGGYTF	TGTGCCAGCAGCCCGACGGCGACGGGTGGCTACACCTTC
NA	TRBV7-9	TRBD1	TRBJ1-2	CASSLEGGADGYTF	TGTGCCAGCAGCTTAGAAGGGGGCGCAGATGGCTACACCTTC